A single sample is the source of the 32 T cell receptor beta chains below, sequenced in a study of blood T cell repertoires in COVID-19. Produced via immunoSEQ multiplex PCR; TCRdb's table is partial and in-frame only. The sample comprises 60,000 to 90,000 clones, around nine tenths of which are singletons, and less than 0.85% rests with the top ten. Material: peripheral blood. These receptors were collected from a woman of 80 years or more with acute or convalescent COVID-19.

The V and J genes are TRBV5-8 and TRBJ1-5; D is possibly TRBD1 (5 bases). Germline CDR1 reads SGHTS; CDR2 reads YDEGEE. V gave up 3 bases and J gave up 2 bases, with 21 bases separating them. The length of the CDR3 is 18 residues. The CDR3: CASSSLTQGSWGNQPQHF. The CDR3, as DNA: TGTGCCAGCAGCTCCCTAACCCAGGGAAGTTGGGGCAATCAGCCCCAGCATTTT.

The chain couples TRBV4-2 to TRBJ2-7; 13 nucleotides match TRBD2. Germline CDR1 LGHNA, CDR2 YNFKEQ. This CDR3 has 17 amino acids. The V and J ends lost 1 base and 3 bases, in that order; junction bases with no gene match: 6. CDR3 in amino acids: CASSQGTSGGRNYEQYF. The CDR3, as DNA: TGTGCCAGCAGCCAAGGGACTAGCGGGGGCCGGAACTACGAGCAGTACTTC.

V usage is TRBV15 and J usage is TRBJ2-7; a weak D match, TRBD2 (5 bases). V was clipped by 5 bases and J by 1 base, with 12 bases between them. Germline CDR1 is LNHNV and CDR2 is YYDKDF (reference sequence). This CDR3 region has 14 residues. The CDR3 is CATSGSRGSYEQYF. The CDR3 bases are TGTGCCACCAGCGGCTCTCGGGGATCCTACGAGCAGTACTTC.

The CDR3 coding sequence is TGTGCCAGTAGTGTATCGGGACTAGTTGTCGAGCAGTACTTC. It yields the protein CASSVSGLVVEQYF. The rearrangement links TRBV19 to TRBJ2-7; 8 nucleotides align to TRBD2. This CDR3 region has 14 residues. The J segment lost 6 bases and the V segment lost 5 bases, leaving 9 bases of the junction unmatched. The germline V gene encodes CDR1 LNHDA and CDR2 SQIVND (reference sequence).

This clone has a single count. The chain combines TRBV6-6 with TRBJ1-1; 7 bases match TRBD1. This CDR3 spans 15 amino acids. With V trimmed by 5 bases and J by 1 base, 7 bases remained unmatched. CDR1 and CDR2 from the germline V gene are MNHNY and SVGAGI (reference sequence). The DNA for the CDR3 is TGTGCCAGCAGTCTGGAAAGGACAGGGAACACTGAAGCTTTCTTT. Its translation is CASSLERTGNTEAFF.

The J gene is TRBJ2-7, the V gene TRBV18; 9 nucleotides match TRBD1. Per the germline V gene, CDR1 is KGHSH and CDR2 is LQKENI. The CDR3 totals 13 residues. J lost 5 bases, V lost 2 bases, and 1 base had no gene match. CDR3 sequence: CASSPGTGNEQYF. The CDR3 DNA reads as TGTGCCAGCTCACCAGGGACAGGGAACGAGCAGTACTTC.

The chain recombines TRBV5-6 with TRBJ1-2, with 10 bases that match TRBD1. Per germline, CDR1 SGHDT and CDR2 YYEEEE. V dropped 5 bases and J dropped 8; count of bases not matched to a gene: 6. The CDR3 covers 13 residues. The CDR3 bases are TGTGCCAGCAGGGGGACAGGGGTTCACGGCTACACCTTC. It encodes CASRGTGVHGYTF.

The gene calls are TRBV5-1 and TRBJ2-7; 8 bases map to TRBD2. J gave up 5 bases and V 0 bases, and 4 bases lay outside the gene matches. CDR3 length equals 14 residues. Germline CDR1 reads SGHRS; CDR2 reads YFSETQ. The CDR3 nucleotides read TGCGCCAGCAGCTTGGGGACTAGCACAGACGAGCAGTACTTC. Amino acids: CASSLGTSTDEQYF.

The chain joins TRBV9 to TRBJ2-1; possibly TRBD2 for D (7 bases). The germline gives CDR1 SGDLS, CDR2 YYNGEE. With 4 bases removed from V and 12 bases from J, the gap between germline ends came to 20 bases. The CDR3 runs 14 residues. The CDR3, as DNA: TGTGCCAGCAGCCCCTTGGGGGCCGGGGGGCCGCAGTTCTTC. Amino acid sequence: CASSPLGAGGPQFF.

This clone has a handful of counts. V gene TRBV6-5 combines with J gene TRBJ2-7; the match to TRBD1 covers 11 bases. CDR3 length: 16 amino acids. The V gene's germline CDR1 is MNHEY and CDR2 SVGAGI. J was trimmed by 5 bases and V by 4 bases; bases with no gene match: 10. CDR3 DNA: TGTGCCAGCAGTTTGATCCGGACAGGGGGCAGGAACGAGCAGTACTTC. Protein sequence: CASSLIRTGGRNEQYF.

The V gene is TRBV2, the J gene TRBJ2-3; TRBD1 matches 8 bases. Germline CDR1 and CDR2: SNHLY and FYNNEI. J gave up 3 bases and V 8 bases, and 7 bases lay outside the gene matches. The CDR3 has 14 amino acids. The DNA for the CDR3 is TGTGCCAGCGCTAGGGACAGGTCAACAGATACGCAGTATTTT. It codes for CASARDRSTDTQYF. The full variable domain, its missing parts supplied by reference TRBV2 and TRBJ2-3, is EPEVTQTPSHQVTQMGQEVILRCVPISNHLYFYWYRQILGQKVEFLVSFYNNEISEKSEIFDDQFSVERPDGSNFTLKIRSTKLEDSAMYFCASARDRSTDTQYFGPGTRLTVL.

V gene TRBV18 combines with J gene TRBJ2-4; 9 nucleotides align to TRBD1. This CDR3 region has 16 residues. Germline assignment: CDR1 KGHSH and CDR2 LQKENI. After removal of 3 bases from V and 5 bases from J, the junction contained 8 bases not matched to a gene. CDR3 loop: CASSPGQGGGQNIQYF. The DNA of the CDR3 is TGTGCCAGCTCACCGGGACAGGGAGGTGGTCAAAACATTCAGTACTTC.

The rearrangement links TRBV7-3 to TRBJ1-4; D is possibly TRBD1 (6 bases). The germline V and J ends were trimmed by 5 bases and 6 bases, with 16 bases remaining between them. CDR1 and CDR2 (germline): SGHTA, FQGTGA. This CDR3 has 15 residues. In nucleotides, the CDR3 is TGTGCCAGCAGCCCAAGGACAGAGAGGTATGAAAAACTGTTTTTT. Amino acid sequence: CASSPRTERYEKLFF. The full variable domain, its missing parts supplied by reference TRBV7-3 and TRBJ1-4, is GAGVSQTPSNKVTEKGKYVELRCDPISGHTALYWYRQSLGQGPEFLIYFQGTGAADDSGLPNDRFFAVRPEGSVSTLKIQRTERGDSAVYLCASSPRTERYEKLFFGSGTQLSVL.

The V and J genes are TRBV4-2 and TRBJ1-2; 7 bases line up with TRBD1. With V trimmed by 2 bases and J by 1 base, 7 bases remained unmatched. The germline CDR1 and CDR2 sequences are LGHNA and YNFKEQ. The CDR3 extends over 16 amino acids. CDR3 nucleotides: TGTGCCAGCAGCCAATTAGGGGGCAGCCGTAACTATGGCTACACCTTC. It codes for CASSQLGGSRNYGYTF.

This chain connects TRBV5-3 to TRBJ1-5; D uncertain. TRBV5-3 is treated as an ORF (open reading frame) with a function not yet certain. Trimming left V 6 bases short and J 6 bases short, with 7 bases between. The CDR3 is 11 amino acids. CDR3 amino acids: CARILRQPQHF. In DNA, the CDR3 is TGTGCCAGAATACTCCGTCAGCCCCAGCATTTT.

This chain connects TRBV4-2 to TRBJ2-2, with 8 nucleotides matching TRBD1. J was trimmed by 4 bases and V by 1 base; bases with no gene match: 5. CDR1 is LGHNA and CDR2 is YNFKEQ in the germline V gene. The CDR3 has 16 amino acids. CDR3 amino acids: CASSQAVTGATGELFF. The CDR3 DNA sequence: TGTGCCAGCAGCCAAGCCGTGACAGGGGCCACCGGGGAGCTGTTTTTT.

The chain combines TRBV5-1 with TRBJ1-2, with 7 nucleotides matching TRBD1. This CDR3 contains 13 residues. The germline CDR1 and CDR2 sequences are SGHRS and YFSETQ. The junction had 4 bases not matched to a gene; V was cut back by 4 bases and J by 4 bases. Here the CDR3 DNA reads TGCGCCAGCAGCCTGGGACAGACCTATGGCTACACCTTC. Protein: CASSLGQTYGYTF.

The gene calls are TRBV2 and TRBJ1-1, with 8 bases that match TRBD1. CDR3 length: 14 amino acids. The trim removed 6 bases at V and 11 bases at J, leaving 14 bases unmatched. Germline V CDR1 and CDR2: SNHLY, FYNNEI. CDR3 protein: CASSVQGGVSVAFF. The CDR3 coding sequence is TGTGCCAGCAGCGTACAGGGGGGGGTTAGCGTGGCTTTCTTT. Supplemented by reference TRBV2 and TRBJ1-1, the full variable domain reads EPEVTQTPSHQVTQMGQEVILRCVPISNHLYFYWYRQILGQKVEFLVSFYNNEISEKSEIFDDQFSVERPDGSNFTLKIRSTKLEDSAMYFCASSVQGGVSVAFFGQGTRLTVV.

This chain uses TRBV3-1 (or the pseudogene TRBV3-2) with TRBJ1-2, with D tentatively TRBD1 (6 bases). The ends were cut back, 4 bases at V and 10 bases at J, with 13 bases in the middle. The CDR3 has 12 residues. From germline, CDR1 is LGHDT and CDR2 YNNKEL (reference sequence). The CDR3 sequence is CASSRGRQAYTF. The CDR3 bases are TGTGCCAGCAGCCGAGGTCGACAGGCCTACACCTTC.

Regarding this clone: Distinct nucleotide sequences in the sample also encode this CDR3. The CDR3 DNA sequence: TGTGCCAGCAGGACAGGGAACACCGGGGAGCTGTTTTTT. Translation gives CASRTGNTGELFF. V usage is TRBV28 and J usage is TRBJ2-2, with D possibly being TRBD1 (6 bases). Trimming removed 6 bases from V and 1 base from J, with 6 bases in between. Per germline, CDR1 MDHEN and CDR2 SYDVKM. The CDR3 has 13 residues.

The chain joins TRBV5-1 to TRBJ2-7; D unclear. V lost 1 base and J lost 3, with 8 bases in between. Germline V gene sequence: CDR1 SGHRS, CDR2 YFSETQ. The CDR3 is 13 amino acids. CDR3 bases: TGCGCCAGCAGCTTGAGTGAGAACTACGAGCAGTACTTC. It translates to CASSLSENYEQYF. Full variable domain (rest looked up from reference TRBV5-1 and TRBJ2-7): KAGVTQTPRYLIKTRGQQVTLSCSPISGHRSVSWYQQTPGQGLQFLFEYFSETQRNKGNFPGRFSGRQFSNSRSEMNVSTLELGDSALYLCASSLSENYEQYFGPGTRLTVT.

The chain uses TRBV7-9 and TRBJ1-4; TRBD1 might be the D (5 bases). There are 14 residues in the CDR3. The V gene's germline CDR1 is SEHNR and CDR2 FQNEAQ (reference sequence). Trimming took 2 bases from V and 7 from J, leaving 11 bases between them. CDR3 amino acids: CASSLWGRAEKLFF. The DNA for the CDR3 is TGTGCCAGCAGCTTATGGGGGAGGGCTGAAAAACTGTTTTTT.

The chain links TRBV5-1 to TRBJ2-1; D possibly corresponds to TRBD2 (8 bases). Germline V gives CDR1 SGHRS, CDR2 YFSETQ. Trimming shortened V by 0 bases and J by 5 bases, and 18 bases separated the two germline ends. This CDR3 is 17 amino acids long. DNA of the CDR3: TGCGCCAGCAGCTTGGTCAGGGGGACTAGTAACCACAATGAGCAGTTCTTC. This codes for CASSLVRGTSNHNEQFF.

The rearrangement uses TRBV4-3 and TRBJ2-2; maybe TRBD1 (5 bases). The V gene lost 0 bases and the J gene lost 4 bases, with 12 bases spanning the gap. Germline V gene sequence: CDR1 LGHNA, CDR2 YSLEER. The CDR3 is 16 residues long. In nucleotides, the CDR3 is TGCGCCAGCAGCCAAGACACGAGACAGAGCACCGGGGAGCTGTTTTTT. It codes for CASSQDTRQSTGELFF.

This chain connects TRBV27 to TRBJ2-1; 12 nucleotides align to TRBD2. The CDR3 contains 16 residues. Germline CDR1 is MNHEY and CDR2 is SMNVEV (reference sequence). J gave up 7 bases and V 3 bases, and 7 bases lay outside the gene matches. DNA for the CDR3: TGTGCCAGCAGTTTCCTAGCGGGAGGGCCGTTGAATGAGCAGTTCTTC. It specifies CASSFLAGGPLNEQFF.

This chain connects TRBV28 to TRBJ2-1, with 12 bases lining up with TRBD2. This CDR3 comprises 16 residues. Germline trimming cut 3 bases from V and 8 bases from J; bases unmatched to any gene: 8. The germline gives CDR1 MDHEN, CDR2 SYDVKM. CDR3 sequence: CASSFGRTSGTDEQFF. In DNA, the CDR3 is TGTGCCAGCAGTTTCGGCAGGACTAGCGGGACGGATGAGCAGTTCTTC.

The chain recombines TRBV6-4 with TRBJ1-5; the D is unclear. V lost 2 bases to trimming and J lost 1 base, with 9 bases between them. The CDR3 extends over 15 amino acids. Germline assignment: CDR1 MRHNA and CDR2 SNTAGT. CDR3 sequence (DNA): TGTGCCAGCAGTGACCCGGTTTTGAGCAATCAGCCCCAGCATTTT. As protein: CASSDPVLSNQPQHF.

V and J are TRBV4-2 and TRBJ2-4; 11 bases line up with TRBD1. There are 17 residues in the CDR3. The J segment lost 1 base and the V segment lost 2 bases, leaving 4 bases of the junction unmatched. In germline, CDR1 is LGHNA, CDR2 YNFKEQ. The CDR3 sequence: CASSQMGQGVAKNIQYF. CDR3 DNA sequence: TGTGCCAGCAGCCAAATGGGACAGGGGGTGGCCAAAAACATTCAGTACTTC.

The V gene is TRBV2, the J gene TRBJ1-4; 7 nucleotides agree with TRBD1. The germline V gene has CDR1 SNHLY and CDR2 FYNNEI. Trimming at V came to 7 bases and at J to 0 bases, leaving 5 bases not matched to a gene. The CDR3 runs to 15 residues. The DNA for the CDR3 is TGTGCCAGCATACCCAGGGGGGCAACTAATGAAAAACTGTTTTTT. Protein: CASIPRGATNEKLFF.

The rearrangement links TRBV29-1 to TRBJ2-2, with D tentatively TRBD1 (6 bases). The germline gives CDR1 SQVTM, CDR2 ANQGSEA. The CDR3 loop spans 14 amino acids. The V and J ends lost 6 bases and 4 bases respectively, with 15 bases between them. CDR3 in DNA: TGCAGCGTCAGCCTAGGGGGACCCACCGGGGAGCTGTTTTTT. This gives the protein CSVSLGGPTGELFF.

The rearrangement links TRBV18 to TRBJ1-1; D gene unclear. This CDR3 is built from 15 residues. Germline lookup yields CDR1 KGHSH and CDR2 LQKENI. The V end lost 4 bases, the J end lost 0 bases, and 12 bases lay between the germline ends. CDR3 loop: CASSQSQTLNTEAFF. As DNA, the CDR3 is TGTGCCAGCTCACAGTCTCAGACACTGAACACTGAAGCTTTCTTT.

CDR3 sequence: CASSYVQGYPPSTDTQYF. The CDR3 nucleotides read TGTGCCAGCAGTTACGTTCAGGGCTACCCACCTAGCACAGATACGCAGTATTTT. This chain connects TRBV6-2 or TRBV6-3 to TRBJ2-3, with D perhaps matching TRBD1 (5 bases). Germline lookup yields CDR1 MNHEY and CDR2 SVGEGT. Deletions cut 2 bases from V and 0 bases from J, with 18 bases between. This CDR3 comprises 18 residues.